This T cell receptor (beta chain) was profiled in a study of blood T cell repertoires in COVID-19. Using immunoSEQ multiplex PCR, the repertoire was profiled, and TCRdb retains in-frame clones only, with some absent. This table has some 320,000 clones, 89% appearing once. V was clipped by 3 bases and J by 3 bases, with 12 bases between them. This CDR3 is built from 15 residues. The germline CDR1 and CDR2 sequences are KGHSH and LQKENI. This study enrolled people aged roughly 18 to 89 from around 26 US geographic areas. The chain has TRBV18 and TRBJ1-5, with TRBD1 as a possible D gene (5 bases). Sequenced sample: PBMCs or T cells enriched from blood (not recorded which). This sequence was found in a man aged 55-75 years who had recovered from COVID-19. The CDR3 coding sequence is TGTGCCAGCTCACCGGGGGGACCCGTCAATCAGCCCCAGCATTTT. Translating gives CASSPGGPVNQPQHF.